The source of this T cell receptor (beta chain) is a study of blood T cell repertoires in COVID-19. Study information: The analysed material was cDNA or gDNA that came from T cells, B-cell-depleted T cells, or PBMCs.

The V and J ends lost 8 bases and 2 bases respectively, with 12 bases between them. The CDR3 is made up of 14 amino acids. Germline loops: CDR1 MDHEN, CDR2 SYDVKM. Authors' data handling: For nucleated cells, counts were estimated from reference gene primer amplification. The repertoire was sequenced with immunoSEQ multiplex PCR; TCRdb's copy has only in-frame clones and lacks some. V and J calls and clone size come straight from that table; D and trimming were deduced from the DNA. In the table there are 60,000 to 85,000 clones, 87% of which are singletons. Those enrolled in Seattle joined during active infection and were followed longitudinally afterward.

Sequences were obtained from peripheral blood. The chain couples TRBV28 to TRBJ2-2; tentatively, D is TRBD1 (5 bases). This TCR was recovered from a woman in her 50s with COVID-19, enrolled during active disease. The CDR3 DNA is TGTGCCAGCCTTGGGCAGGGTAACACCGGGGAGCTGTTTTTT. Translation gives CASLGQGNTGELFF. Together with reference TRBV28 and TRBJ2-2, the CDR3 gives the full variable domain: DVKVTQSSRYLVKRTGEKVFLECVQDMDHENMFWYRQDPGLGLRLIYFSYDVKMKEKGDIPEGYSVSREKKERFSLILESASTNQTSMYLCASLGQGNTGELFFGEGSRLTVL.